The 17 T cell receptor beta chains below were found in one sample sequenced in a study of blood T cells in healthy people across ages. Primed by a sample-barcoded 5' primer and a J-beta primer mix, a second PCR proceeded for roughly 7 to 11 cycles. A single record per CDR3 protein comes from TCRdb applying MiXCR to the 5' RACE reads. The sample shows some 900,000 distinct CDR3 sequences, around 49% of them seen only once. What was sequenced was blood. Receptors were obtained from a man aged 25-45 years in good health.

This clonotype was picked up a small number of times. The chain carries TRBV6-4 and TRBJ2-7; 12 bases fit TRBD2. The V and J ends lost 7 bases and 5 bases, in that order; junction bases with no gene match: 6. Germline V gene lookup returns CDR1 MRHNA and CDR2 SNTAGT. The CDR3 is 14 residues long. The CDR3 reads CASNGLAGYHEQYF. CDR3 in DNA: TGTGCCAGCAATGGACTAGCGGGGTACCACGAGCAGTACTTC.

This clonotype was counted once. This chain joins TRBV30 and TRBJ2-1; TRBD2 aligns across 11 bases. Germline assignment: CDR1 GTSNPN and CDR2 SVGIG (reference sequence). This CDR3 has 16 residues. V shed 4 bases and J 2 bases; nucleotides not matched to a gene: 7. The chain's CDR3 is CAWTLISGGAYNEQFF. The CDR3 DNA follows: TGTGCCTGGACCCTCATTAGCGGGGGGGCCTACAATGAGCAGTTCTTC.

J is TRBJ1-2 and V is TRBV10-3; TRBD1 aligns across 7 bases. The CDR3 sequence is 14 residues long. V shed 5 bases, J shed 3 bases, and the junction held 6 bases outside the gene matches. Germline values: CDR1 ENHRY, CDR2 SYGVKD. Here the CDR3 reads CAISSRDSHYGYTF. The CDR3 DNA reads as TGTGCCATCAGTTCCCGGGACAGTCACTATGGCTACACCTTC.

The chain has TRBV7-9 and TRBJ2-3, with 9 bases aligning to TRBD2. V shed 5 bases and J 4 bases; nucleotides not matched to a gene: 13. The CDR3 has 17 amino acids. Germline V gene lookup returns CDR1 SEHNR and CDR2 FQNEAQ (reference sequence). This CDR3 reads CASSRAPGLADPDTQYF. CDR3 DNA sequence: TGTGCCAGCAGCCGAGCTCCGGGACTAGCAGATCCAGATACGCAGTATTTT.

This clonotype was recorded a few times. The chain has TRBV27 and TRBJ2-7; D gene ambiguous. The CDR3 runs to 14 residues. Between the trimmed V and J ends, which lost 2 bases and 3 bases, there was a span of 11 bases. CDR1 and CDR2 (germline): MNHEY, SMNVEV (reference sequence). Here the CDR3 reads CASSLTDLGYEQYF. CDR3 nucleotides: TGTGCCAGCAGTTTAACTGACCTCGGCTACGAGCAGTACTTC.

The V and J genes are TRBV12-3 or TRBV12-4 and TRBJ2-1; TRBD2 is a possible D gene (6 bases). Trimming stripped 2 bases from V and 13 bases from J, with 15 bases between. This CDR3 has 13 amino acids. CDR3 loop: CASSLRWEETQFF. The DNA for the CDR3 is TGTGCCAGCAGTTTAAGGTGGGAGGAGACCCAGTTCTTC.

The chain uses TRBV15 and TRBJ1-2, with 8 bases identical to TRBD1. Losses at the gene ends were 3 bases for V and 3 bases for J; bases not matched to a gene: 6. The germline V gene has CDR1 LNHNV and CDR2 YYDKDF (reference sequence). The CDR3 length is 15 residues. CDR3 sequence (DNA): TGTGCCACCAGCAGGAGACAGGGGAACGACTATGGCTACACCTTC. Translating gives CATSRRQGNDYGYTF.

The chain recombines TRBV7-9 with TRBJ2-1; the D is unclear. This CDR3 comprises 12 residues. Germline V gene sequence: CDR1 SEHNR, CDR2 FQNEAQ (reference sequence). Trimming shortened V by 3 bases and J by 10 bases, and 10 bases separated the two germline ends. The chain's CDR3 is CASSFSQREQFF. The CDR3 coding sequence is TGTGCCAGCAGCTTTTCCCAGCGAGAGCAGTTCTTC.

V gene TRBV4-3 combines with J gene TRBJ2-7, with D perhaps TRBD1 (7 bases). In germline, CDR1 is LGHNA, CDR2 YSLEER. The CDR3 totals 15 residues. The V end was cut by 1 base, the J end by 7 bases, with 17 bases between. In DNA form, the CDR3 reads TGCGCCAGCAGCCAAGGGAGAGGGGGCGCGGGGGAGCAGTACTTC. Amino acids: CASSQGRGGAGEQYF.

This clonotype has just a few counts. V gene TRBV12-3 or TRBV12-4 combines with J gene TRBJ1-1; D may be TRBD1 (6 bases). The V end lost 5 bases, the J end lost 3 bases, and 10 bases lay between the germline ends. The CDR3 spans 13 residues. The CDR3 DNA is TGTGCCAGCAGTAGGACAGATTACACTGAAGCTTTCTTT. Translated: CASSRTDYTEAFF.

The gene calls are TRBV28 and TRBJ2-7; 7 nucleotides match TRBD1. The germline V gene encodes CDR1 MDHEN and CDR2 SYDVKM. V dropped 3 bases and J dropped 6; count of bases not matched to a gene: 8. CDR3 length: 14 residues. CDR3 bases: TGTGCCAGCAGTTTCTTGAGACAGGGTGGCGAGCAGTACTTC. Its protein product is CASSFLRQGGEQYF.

This clonotype was picked up a small number of times. A much bigger clone sits one base away, suggesting this may be a read error. The CDR3 region is CASSETGREQYF. DNA for the CDR3: TGTGCCAGCAGTGAAACAGGGAGGGAGCAGTACTTC. This chain links TRBV25-1 with TRBJ2-7, with D perhaps assigned TRBD1 or TRBD2 (6 bases each). V dropped 2 bases and J dropped 7 bases, with 9 bases sitting between them. Germline V gene lookup returns CDR1 MGHDK and CDR2 SYGVNS. This CDR3 comprises 12 residues.

The chain recombines TRBV24-1 with TRBJ2-3; D is uncertain. V dropped 7 bases and J dropped 6 bases, with 13 bases sitting between them. This CDR3 spans 13 amino acids. CDR1 KGHDR and CDR2 SFDVKD come from the germline V gene. The DNA for the CDR3 is TGTGCCACCAGGGAAGCGCATGTCGATACGCAGTATTTT. It is translated as CATREAHVDTQYF.

This chain uses TRBV6-4 with TRBJ2-3; D call uncertain. The germline CDR1 and CDR2 sequences are MRHNA and SNTAGT. The CDR3 length is 13 residues. With 8 bases removed from V and 0 bases from J, the gap between germline ends came to 9 bases. CDR3 nucleotide sequence: TGTGCCAGCCGGTTCCTTAGCACAGATACGCAGTATTTT. Amino acid sequence: CASRFLSTDTQYF.

This clonotype occurred many times. The chain joins TRBV20-1 to TRBJ2-1, with 9 bases fitting TRBD2. This CDR3 contains 14 residues. Trimming cost V 3 bases and J 6 bases; bases outside gene matches: 6. Germline V gene data show CDR1 as DFQATT and CDR2 as SNEGSKA (reference sequence). Here the CDR3 reads CSASIAGVSNEQFF. CDR3 DNA: TGCAGTGCTAGTATAGCGGGGGTAAGCAATGAGCAGTTCTTC.

This clonotype appeared a few times. V is TRBV29-1 and J is TRBJ2-4; D might be TRBD1 (5 bases). This CDR3 is built from 14 residues. The germline gives CDR1 SQVTM, CDR2 ANQGSEA. V shed 6 bases and J shed 3 bases, with 15 bases lying between them. The CDR3 region is CSVASGIDKNIQYF. The CDR3 DNA is TGCAGCGTGGCATCAGGGATAGACAAAAACATTCAGTACTTC. The full variable domain, with the rest looked up from reference TRBV29-1 and TRBJ2-4, is SAVISQKPSRDICQRGTSLTIQCQVDSQVTMMFWYRQQPGQSLTLIATANQGSEATYESGFVIDKFPISRPNLTFSTLTVSNMSPEDSSIYLCSVASGIDKNIQYFGAGTRLSVL.

This clonotype was recorded once. The rearrangement uses TRBV29-1 and TRBJ2-7, with 10 bases identical to TRBD1. Per germline, CDR1 SQVTM and CDR2 ANQGSEA. The CDR3 length is 14 residues. The junction had 6 bases not matched to a gene; V was cut back by 6 bases and J by 1 base. CDR3 bases: TGCAGCGTATTGACAGGGGGCAAATCCTACGAGCAGTACTTC. Protein sequence: CSVLTGGKSYEQYF.